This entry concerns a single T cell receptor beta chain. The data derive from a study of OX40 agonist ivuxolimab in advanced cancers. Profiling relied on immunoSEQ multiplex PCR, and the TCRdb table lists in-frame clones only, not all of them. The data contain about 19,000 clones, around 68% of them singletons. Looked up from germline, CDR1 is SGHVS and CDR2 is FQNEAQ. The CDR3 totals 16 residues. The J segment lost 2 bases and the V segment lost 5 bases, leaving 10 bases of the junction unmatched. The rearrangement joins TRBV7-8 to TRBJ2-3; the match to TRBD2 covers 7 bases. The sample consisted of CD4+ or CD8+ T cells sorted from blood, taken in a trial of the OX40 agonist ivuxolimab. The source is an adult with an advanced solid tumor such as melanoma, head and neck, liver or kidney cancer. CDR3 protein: CASSPFETSLTDTQYF. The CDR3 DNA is TGTGCCAGCAGCCCCTTCGAGACTAGCCTCACAGATACGCAGTATTTT.